The TCR beta chain under discussion was sequenced for a study of shared clonotypes between healthy human individuals. The study, taken as a whole, reports: On the whole, naive subsets had larger estimated richness than memory subsets had.

Source study methods: Quality scores were absent from the junction-only immunoSEQ sequences, so filtering differed. The table came from immunoSEQ multiplex PCR; TCRdb's copy has only in-frame clones and leaves some out. V and J calls and clone size follow that table, whereas D and trimming were derived from the DNA. This table has some 380,000 clones, about 96% appearing once. Of note for this clone: Its antigen is as yet unknown.

The donors were all Caucasian adults (living in Nashville, Tennessee). The V gene lost 1 base and the J gene lost 6 bases, with 10 bases spanning the gap. The germline V gene has CDR1 GTSNPN and CDR2 SVGIG (reference sequence). CDR3 size: 12 residues. The sample was memory CD8+ T cells sorted from blood. Noted subset: CD45RO+ cells pooled with CCR7-negative TemRA cells. The chain has TRBV30 and TRBJ2-7; D uncertain. The receptor was derived from a man aged 25-40 years in good health. The CDR3 region has the DNA TGTGCCTGGAGTGGTGGCCCGGGCGAGCAGTACTTC. It codes for CAWSGGPGEQYF. Combining the CDR3 with reference TRBV30 and TRBJ2-7 gives the whole variable domain SQTIHQWPATLVQPVGSPLSLECTVEGTSNPNLYWYRQAAGRGLQLLFYSVGIGQISSEVPQNLSASRPQDRQFILSSKKLLLSDSGFYLCAWSGGPGEQYFGPGTRLTVT.